This TCR beta chain appears in the sequencing data of a study of T cell clonotyping in hematopoietic cell transplantation. The V and J ends lost 0 bases and 7 bases, in that order; junction bases with no gene match: 8. Germline assignment: CDR1 SGHRS and CDR2 YFSETQ. The length of the CDR3 is 16 residues. The data were produced by immunoSEQ multiplex PCR, yet TCRdb's version contains in-frame clones alone and is incomplete. The table lists about 14,000 clones, around 94% of them singletons. The chain employs TRBV5-1 and TRBJ2-7; TRBD2 agrees at 12 bases. The TCR originated in a male patient between 55 and 70 years old who had an allogeneic stem cell transplant from an unrelated donor, so the T cells may come from the graft donor. Some clones in this sample may be carry-over from other donors' samples. The input for sequencing was PBMCs, taken 30 days after allogeneic stem cell transplant. CDR3 bases: TGCGCCAGCAGCTTGGAGACGACTAGCGGGAGATATGAGCAGTACTTC. As protein: CASSLETTSGRYEQYF. Variable domain in full (rest from reference TRBV5-1 and TRBJ2-7): KAGVTQTPRYLIKTRGQQVTLSCSPISGHRSVSWYQQTPGQGLQFLFEYFSETQRNKGNFPGRFSGRQFSNSRSEMNVSTLELGDSALYLCASSLETTSGRYEQYFGPGTRLTVT.